This T cell receptor (beta chain) appears in the sequencing data of a study of T cell responses to AZD1222 COVID-19 vaccine. The V gene lost 5 bases and the J gene lost 5 bases, with 13 bases spanning the gap. The length of the CDR3 is 14 residues. Germline V gene sequence: CDR1 SGHAT, CDR2 FQDESV (reference sequence). Study outcomes and limitations: Two AZD1222 administrations were followed by greater Spike-specific TCR breadth and depth. Unmutated variant regions are reportedly the target of nearly half of TCRs that are spike-specific. None of the repertoires were sampled until the peak T cell response had passed.

On this clone: Its target is unknown.

This table comes from immunoSEQ multiplex PCR, and its TCRdb copy is limited to in-frame clones, with some not included. The sample lists tens of thousands of clones, roughly 90% occurring once. Second-dose timings of about 4 or about 12 weeks were pooled. The V call is TRBV11-1, the J call TRBJ2-1, with TRBD1 as a possible D gene (6 bases). The origin of this receptor is an adult who received the AZD1222 COVID-19 vaccine. The sample in question was peripheral blood, obtained 28 days after the second AZD1222 dose. The CDR3 protein is CASSLRDKHNEQFF. In DNA form, the CDR3 reads TGTGCCAGCAGCCTACGGGACAAACACAATGAGCAGTTCTTC.